The T cell receptor (beta chain) described here comes from a study of cytomegalovirus exposure and HLA in healthy donors. The study, taken as a whole, reports: Excluded were some V segments that proved indistinguishable, including TRBV6-2 and TRBV6-3.

Looked up from germline, CDR1 is GTSNPN and CDR2 is SVGIG (reference sequence). The CDR3 totals 15 residues. The junction had 11 bases not matched to a gene; V was cut back by 2 bases and J by 7 bases. The PCR used 60 Vbeta and 13 Jbeta primers. Profiled with immunoSEQ multiplex PCR; TCRdb holds only in-frame clones, not every one. Found here are fewer than 150,000 clones, about 79% of them singletons; the top ten hold around 4.5%. About this clone: As yet, its antigen is unknown.

When sampled, the donors appeared nominally healthy, though they likely had unrecorded immune exposures. This clonotype was sampled from a man in his forties in good health and CMV-seropositive. The V gene is TRBV30, the J gene TRBJ2-7; 10 nucleotides line up with TRBD2. Sequences were obtained from PBMCs. This CDR3 reads CAWSISGGLAPEQYF. The CDR3 DNA follows: TGTGCCTGGAGTATTAGCGGGGGGCTCGCGCCGGAGCAGTACTTC.